These 15 T cell receptor beta chains originate from one sample sequenced in a study of shared T cell receptors in the human thymus. Method: immunoSEQ multiplex PCR; TCRdb's copy keeps in-frame clones and lacks some. The sample lists roughly 710,000 clones; approximately 83% were seen once. The data also belong to a second study, concerning human thymus T cells.

Sequencing used thymocytes. The source of these receptors is a girl under three years old with a congenital heart defect.

The CDR3 DNA is TGCAGCGTTGAACCGAGTGGCCGACAGGGAGCGGGTACTGAAGCTTTCTTT. It encodes CSVEPSGRQGAGTEAFF. V gene TRBV29-1 combines with J gene TRBJ1-1; 7 bases are shared with TRBD1. After removal of 2 bases from V and 5 bases from J, the junction contained 17 bases not matched to a gene. Germline values: CDR1 SQVTM, CDR2 ANQGSEA. This CDR3 has 17 residues.

Remarks on this clone: Other DNA variants within this sample encode the same CDR3. The rearrangement links TRBV5-1 to TRBJ2-7; the match to TRBD1 covers 9 bases. V lost 2 bases, J lost 4 bases, and 4 bases stayed unmatched. This CDR3 region has 14 residues. Germline V gene sequence: CDR1 SGHRS, CDR2 YFSETQ. The CDR3 reads CASSLQGARYEQYF. CDR3 nucleotide sequence: TGCGCCAGCAGCTTACAGGGGGCGAGGTACGAGCAGTACTTC.

This chain uses TRBV7-9 with TRBJ1-1; D is unclear. The CDR3 sequence is 16 residues long. Trimming left V 2 bases short and J 2 bases short, with 15 bases between. The germline V gene has CDR1 SEHNR and CDR2 FQNEAQ (reference sequence). CDR3 in amino acids: CASSLPPIYPNTEAFF. DNA for the CDR3: TGTGCCAGCAGCTTACCACCGATCTACCCCAACACTGAAGCTTTCTTT.

This chain joins TRBV5-1 and TRBJ2-5; 7 positions agree with TRBD1. With V trimmed by 1 base and J by 2 bases, 14 bases remained unmatched. CDR1 is SGHRS and CDR2 is YFSETQ in the germline V gene. The CDR3 extends over 18 amino acids. CDR3 nucleotides: TGCGCCAGCAGCTTGTATCGTTGGGACAGTGAGACTCAAGAGACCCAGTACTTC. This codes for CASSLYRWDSETQETQYF.

V is TRBV11-2 and J is TRBJ2-3; D possibly corresponds to TRBD2 (6 bases). Germline CDR1 is SGHAT and CDR2 is FQNNGV. The CDR3 is 16 residues long. Between the trimmed V and J ends, which lost 4 bases and 0 bases, there was a span of 14 bases. The CDR3: CASSSGPGTSTDTQYF. In DNA, the CDR3 is TGTGCCAGCAGCTCCGGGCCGGGGACTAGCACAGATACGCAGTATTTT.

This chain uses TRBV5-5 with TRBJ1-4; D is unclear. The V end was cut by 0 bases, the J end by 0 bases, with 12 bases between. The germline V gene has CDR1 SGHKS and CDR2 YYEKEE (reference sequence). This CDR3 comprises 17 residues. The CDR3 coding sequence is TGTGCCAGCAGCTTGGACGGGGATTCGGCAACTAATGAAAAACTGTTTTTT. Its protein product is CASSLDGDSATNEKLFF.

The chain carries TRBV7-2 and TRBJ2-7; D may be TRBD2 (6 bases). Germline assignment: CDR1 SGHTA and CDR2 FQGNSA. V was shortened by 5 bases and J by 3 bases, with 23 bases between the two germline ends. The CDR3 loop spans 17 amino acids. CDR3 in DNA: TGTGCCAGCAGCCCACTCCCCCGAACTAGCTCCCACTACGAGCAGTACTTC. Translating gives CASSPLPRTSSHYEQYF.

The V gene is TRBV10-3, the J gene TRBJ1-3; 12 bases line up with TRBD1. This CDR3 is 20 amino acids long. J was trimmed by 2 bases and V by 0 bases; bases with no gene match: 11. The germline V gene encodes CDR1 ENHRY and CDR2 SYGVKD. CDR3 loop: CAISESWDRGRGGAGNTIYF. DNA for the CDR3: TGTGCCATCAGTGAGTCTTGGGACAGGGGGCGAGGGGGCGCTGGAAACACCATATATTTT.

This clone was counted only a few times. The chain couples TRBV4-3 to TRBJ1-1; 8 positions match TRBD1. V was pared by 0 bases and J by 3 bases, with 9 bases of the junction left unmatched. The germline CDR1 and CDR2 sequences are LGHNA and YSLEER. This CDR3 has 17 residues. As DNA, the CDR3 is TGCGCCAGCAGCCAAGACGCGTCGACAGGGGAGGACACTGAAGCTTTCTTT. As protein: CASSQDASTGEDTEAFF.

The chain couples TRBV6-5 to TRBJ2-7; D uncertain. CDR3 size: 16 residues. V lost 2 bases and J 2 bases, leaving 16 bases between the germline ends. CDR1 MNHEY and CDR2 SVGAGI come from the germline V gene. CDR3 protein: CASSYPSGSSPYEQYF. The DNA for the CDR3 is TGTGCCAGCAGTTACCCTTCCGGCAGTAGCCCCTACGAGCAGTACTTC.

This clone was counted once. The rearrangement uses TRBV27 and TRBJ2-7; 8 bases map to TRBD1. Unmatched junction bases numbered 12, after V lost 5 bases and J lost 6 bases. CDR3 length: 15 amino acids. CDR1 and CDR2 (germline): MNHEY, SMNVEV (reference sequence). The CDR3 sequence: CASSPHQDRAGEQYF. CDR3 in DNA: TGTGCCAGCAGTCCACACCAGGACAGGGCAGGCGAGCAGTACTTC.

The chain has TRBV29-1 and TRBJ2-7; D remains ambiguous. From germline, CDR1 is SQVTM and CDR2 ANQGSEA. The length of the CDR3 is 10 residues. Deletions cut 4 bases from V and 7 bases from J, with 8 bases between. The CDR3 DNA sequence: TGCAGCGTTGTAAGCTATGAGCAGTACTTC. Amino acid sequence: CSVVSYEQYF.

This clone has only one observation. The V and J genes are TRBV5-6 and TRBJ2-7; tentative D call: TRBD2 (5 bases). Trimming removed 0 bases from V and 4 bases from J, with 14 bases in between. From germline, CDR1 is SGHDT and CDR2 YYEEEE. The CDR3 loop spans 15 amino acids. CDR3 loop: CASSLVEGPLYEQYF. The CDR3 DNA is TGTGCCAGCAGCTTGGTTGAGGGTCCGCTGTACGAGCAGTACTTC. The full variable domain, in which reference TRBV5-6 and TRBJ2-7 provide the parts outside the CDR3, is DAGVTQSPTHLIKTRGQQVTLRCSPKSGHDTVSWYQQALGQGPQFIFQYYEEEERQRGNFPDRFSGHQFPNYSSELNVNALLLGDSALYLCASSLVEGPLYEQYFGPGTRLTVT.

The chain is built from TRBV7-9 and TRBJ2-5, with 7 positions matching TRBD1. The CDR3 totals 15 residues. With V trimmed by 5 bases and J by 2 bases, 8 bases remained unmatched. Germline V gene lookup returns CDR1 SEHNR and CDR2 FQNEAQ (reference sequence). The CDR3 spells CASSPIDREQETQYF. CDR3 bases: TGTGCCAGCAGCCCGATCGACAGGGAACAAGAGACCCAGTACTTC.

This clone was picked up one time. The CDR3 loop is CASSPKSGEWDYGYTF. The CDR3 DNA sequence: TGTGCCAGCAGCCCAAAATCGGGGGAATGGGACTATGGCTACACCTTC. The chain combines TRBV21-1 with TRBJ1-2. TRBV21-1 is tagged as a pseudogene. CDR3 length: 16 amino acids.